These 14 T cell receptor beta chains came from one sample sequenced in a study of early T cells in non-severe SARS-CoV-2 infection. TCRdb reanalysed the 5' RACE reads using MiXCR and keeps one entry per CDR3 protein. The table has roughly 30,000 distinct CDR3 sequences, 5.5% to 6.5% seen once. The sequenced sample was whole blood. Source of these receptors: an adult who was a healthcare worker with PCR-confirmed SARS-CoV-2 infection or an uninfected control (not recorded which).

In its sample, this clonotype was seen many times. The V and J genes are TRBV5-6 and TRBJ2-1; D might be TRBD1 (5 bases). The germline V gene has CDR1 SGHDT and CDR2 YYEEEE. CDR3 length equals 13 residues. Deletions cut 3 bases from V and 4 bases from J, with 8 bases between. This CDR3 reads CASSSGPYNEQFF. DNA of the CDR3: TGTGCCAGCAGCTCAGGGCCTTACAATGAGCAGTTCTTC.

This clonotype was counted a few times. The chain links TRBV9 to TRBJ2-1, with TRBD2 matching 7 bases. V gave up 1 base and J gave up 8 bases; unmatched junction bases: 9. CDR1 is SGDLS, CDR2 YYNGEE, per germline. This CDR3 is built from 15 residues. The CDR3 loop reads CASSVTPGTIDEQFF. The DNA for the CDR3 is TGTGCCAGCAGCGTAACCCCCGGGACTATAGATGAGCAGTTCTTC.

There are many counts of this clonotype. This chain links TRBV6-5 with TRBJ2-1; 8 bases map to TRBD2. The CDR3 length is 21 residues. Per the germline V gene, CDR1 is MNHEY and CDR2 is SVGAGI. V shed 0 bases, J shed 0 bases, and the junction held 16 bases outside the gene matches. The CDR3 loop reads CASSYSGPGLERVSSYNEQFF. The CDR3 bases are TGTGCCAGCAGTTACTCGGGGCCGGGACTAGAACGGGTTAGCTCCTACAATGAGCAGTTCTTC.

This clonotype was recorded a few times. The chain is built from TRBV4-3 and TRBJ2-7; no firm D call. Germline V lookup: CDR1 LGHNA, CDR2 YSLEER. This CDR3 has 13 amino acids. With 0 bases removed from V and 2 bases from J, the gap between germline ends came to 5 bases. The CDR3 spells CASSQDITYEQYF. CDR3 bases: TGCGCCAGCAGCCAAGATATCACCTACGAGCAGTACTTC.

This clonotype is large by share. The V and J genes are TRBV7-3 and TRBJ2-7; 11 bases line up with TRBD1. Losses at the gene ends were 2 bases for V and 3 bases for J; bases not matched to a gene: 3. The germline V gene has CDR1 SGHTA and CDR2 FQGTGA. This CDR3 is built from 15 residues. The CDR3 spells CASSLGQGAYYEQYF. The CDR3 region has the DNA TGTGCCAGCAGCTTAGGACAGGGGGCCTACTACGAGCAGTACTTC. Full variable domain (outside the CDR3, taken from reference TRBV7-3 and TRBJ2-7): GAGVSQTPSNKVTEKGKYVELRCDPISGHTALYWYRQSLGQGPEFLIYFQGTGAADDSGLPNDRFFAVRPEGSVSTLKIQRTERGDSAVYLCASSLGQGAYYEQYFGPGTRLTVT.

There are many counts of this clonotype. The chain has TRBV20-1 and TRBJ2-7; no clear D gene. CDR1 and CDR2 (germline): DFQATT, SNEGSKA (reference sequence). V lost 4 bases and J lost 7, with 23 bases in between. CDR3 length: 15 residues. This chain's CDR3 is CSANIGPSVAGEQYF. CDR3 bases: TGCAGTGCTAATATCGGACCGTCAGTGGCAGGAGAGCAGTACTTC.

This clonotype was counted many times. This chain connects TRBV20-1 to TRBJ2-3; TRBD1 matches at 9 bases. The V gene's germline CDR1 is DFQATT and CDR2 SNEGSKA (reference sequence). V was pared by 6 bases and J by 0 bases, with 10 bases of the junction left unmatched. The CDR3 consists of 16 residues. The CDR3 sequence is CSALRPGTGSTDTQYF. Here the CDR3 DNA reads TGCAGTGCGTTAAGACCCGGGACAGGGAGCACAGATACGCAGTATTTT.

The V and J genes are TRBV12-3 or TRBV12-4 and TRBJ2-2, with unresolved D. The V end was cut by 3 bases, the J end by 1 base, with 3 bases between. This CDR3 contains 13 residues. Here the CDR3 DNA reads TGTGCCAGCAGTTTTCGGAACACCGGGGAGCTGTTTTTT. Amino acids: CASSFRNTGELFF.

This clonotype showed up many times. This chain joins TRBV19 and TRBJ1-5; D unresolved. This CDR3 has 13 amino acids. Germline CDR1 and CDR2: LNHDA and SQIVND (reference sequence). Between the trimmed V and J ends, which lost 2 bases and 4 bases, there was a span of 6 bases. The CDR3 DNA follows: TGTGCCAGTAGTATATCTGGTAATCAGCCCCAGCATTTT. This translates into CASSISGNQPQHF.

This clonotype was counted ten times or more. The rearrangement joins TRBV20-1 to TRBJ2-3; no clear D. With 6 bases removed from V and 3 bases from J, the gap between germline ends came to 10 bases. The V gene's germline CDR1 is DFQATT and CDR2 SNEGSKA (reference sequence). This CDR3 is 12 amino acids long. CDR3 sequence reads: CSATDRTDTQYF. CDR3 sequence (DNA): TGCAGTGCCACTGACCGGACAGATACGCAGTATTTT.

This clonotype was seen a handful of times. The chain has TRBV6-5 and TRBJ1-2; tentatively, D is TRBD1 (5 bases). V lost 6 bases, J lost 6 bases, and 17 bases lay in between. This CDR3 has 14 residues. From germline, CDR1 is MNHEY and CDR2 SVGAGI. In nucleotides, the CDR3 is TGTGCCAGCAGCCCCCTGGGGGAAGGGGATGGCTACACCTTC. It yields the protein CASSPLGEGDGYTF.

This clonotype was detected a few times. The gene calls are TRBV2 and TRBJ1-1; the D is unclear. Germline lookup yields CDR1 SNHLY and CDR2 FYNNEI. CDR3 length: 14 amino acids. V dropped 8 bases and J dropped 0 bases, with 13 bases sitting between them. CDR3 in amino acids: CASLSGVLNTEAFF. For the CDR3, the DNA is TGTGCCAGCCTGAGTGGGGTCTTGAACACTGAAGCTTTCTTT.

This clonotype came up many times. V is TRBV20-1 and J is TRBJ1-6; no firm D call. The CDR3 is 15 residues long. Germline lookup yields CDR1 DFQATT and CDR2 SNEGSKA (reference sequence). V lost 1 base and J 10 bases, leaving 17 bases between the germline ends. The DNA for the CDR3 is TGCAGTGCTAGAGGGGCCCCCGGGCTTGGATCACCCCTCCACTTT. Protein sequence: CSARGAPGLGSPLHF.

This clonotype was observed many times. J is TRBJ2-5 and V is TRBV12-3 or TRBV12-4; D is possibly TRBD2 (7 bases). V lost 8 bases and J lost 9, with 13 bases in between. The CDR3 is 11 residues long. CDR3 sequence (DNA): TGTGCCAGCCAGGGGAGGGAGGCCCAGTACTTC. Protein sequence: CASQGREAQYF.